A selection of T cell receptor beta chains follows, all from one sample in a study of blood T cell repertoires in COVID-19. Using immunoSEQ multiplex PCR, the repertoire was profiled, and TCRdb retains in-frame clones only, with some absent. The sample lists around 100,000 clones, 85% seen once, with around 6% in the top ten. Sequencing input: peripheral blood. These receptors came from a woman aged 55 to 70 with COVID-19, enrolled during active disease. CDR3s include the opening cysteine and the closing phenylalanine or tryptophan. The order of the fields is clone size, D gene, J gene, V gene, CDR3 protein, CDR3 DNA. A D gene is named only where the DNA matches it firmly. The size field is filled for only some rows; it gives once, few, many or a size class.

size: -
D: TRBD2
J: TRBJ2-5
V: TRBV5-4
CDR3: CASSFSRSGVEETQYF
DNA: TGTGCCAGCAGCTTTAGCCGTAGCGGGGTGGAAGAGACCCAGTACTTC

size: -
D: -
J: TRBJ2-7
V: TRBV2
CDR3: CASSEGSGEWESYEQYF
DNA: TGTGCCAGCAGTGAGGGTTCAGGGGAATGGGAGTCCTACGAGCAGTACTTC

size: -
D: -
J: TRBJ1-1
V: TRBV2
CDR3: CASGKGREVTEAFF
DNA: TGTGCCAGCGGGAAGGGGAGGGAGGTCACTGAAGCTTTCTTT

size: -
D: TRBD2
J: TRBJ2-3
V: TRBV11-2
CDR3: CASILSGATTDTQYF
DNA: TGTGCCAGCATACTTAGCGGGGCGACCACAGATACGCAGTATTTT

size: -
D: TRBD1
J: TRBJ1-5
V: TRBV6-5
CDR3: CASSKSGGNQPQHF
DNA: TGTGCCAGCAGTAAGTCAGGGGGTAATCAGCCCCAGCATTTT

size: -
D: TRBD2
J: TRBJ2-3
V: TRBV4-1
CDR3: CATNRGGPSDTQYF
DNA: TGCGCCACCAACCGGGGGGGGCCGTCAGATACGCAGTATTTT

size: -
D: TRBD2
J: TRBJ2-5
V: TRBV19
CDR3: CASSGGTTRKETQYF
DNA: TGTGCCAGTAGTGGAGGGACTACCAGAAAAGAGACCCAGTACTTC

size: -
D: -
J: TRBJ1-2
V: TRBV9
CDR3: CASSEPEIDGYTF
DNA: TGTGCCAGCAGCGAACCCGAGATAGATGGCTACACCTTC

size: -
D: -
J: TRBJ1-5
V: TRBV19
CDR3: CASSIVSFSSNQPQHF
DNA: TGTGCCAGTAGTATCGTCAGTTTCTCAAGCAATCAGCCCCAGCATTTT

size: once
D: -
J: TRBJ1-2
V: TRBV2
CDR3: CASTKNQEGFYGYTF
DNA: TGTGCCAGCACCAAAAATCAGGAGGGCTTCTATGGCTACACCTTC

size: many
D: TRBD1
J: TRBJ1-1
V: TRBV4-2
CDR3: CASSKGGQGNTEAFF
DNA: TGTGCCAGCAGCAAAGGCGGACAGGGGAACACTGAAGCTTTCTTT

size: -
D: TRBD1
J: TRBJ1-1
V: TRBV4-2
CDR3: CASSQQTGGNTEAFF
DNA: TGTGCCAGCAGCCAGCAGACAGGGGGAAACACTGAAGCTTTCTTT

size: once
D: -
J: TRBJ1-6
V: TRBV5-1
CDR3: CASSLGGRKDSPLHF
DNA: TGCGCCAGCAGCTTGGGGGGCCGGAAGGATTCACCCCTCCACTTT

size: -
D: TRBD1
J: TRBJ1-5
V: TRBV7-9
CDR3: CASSPGDREFNQPQHF
DNA: TGTGCCAGCAGCCCAGGGGACAGGGAATTCAATCAGCCCCAGCATTTT

size: -
D: -
J: TRBJ1-4
V: TRBV7-9
CDR3: CASSGAKGGEKLFF
DNA: TGTGCCAGCAGCGGGGCAAAGGGCGGTGAAAAACTGTTTTTT

size: -
D: -
J: TRBJ2-2
V: TRBV19
CDR3: CASSMTGELFF
DNA: TGTGCCAGTAGCATGACCGGGGAGCTGTTTTTT

size: -
D: -
J: TRBJ2-7
V: TRBV6-6
CDR3: CASSYSSSSDCGF
DNA: TGTGCCAGCAGTTACTCGTCCTCTAGCGATTGCGGCTTC

size: -
D: -
J: TRBJ2-1
V: TRBV18
CDR3: CASSPRWGERNEQFF
DNA: TGTGCCAGCTCACCACGGTGGGGGGAACGCAATGAGCAGTTCTTC

size: -
D: -
J: TRBJ2-1
V: TRBV7-2
CDR3: CASSRGVHNEQFF
DNA: TGTGCCAGCAGCCGGGGAGTTCACAATGAGCAGTTCTTC

size: -
D: TRBD1
J: TRBJ1-2
V: TRBV18
CDR3: CASSPDRGYGYTF
DNA: TGTGCCAGCTCCCCGGACAGGGGTTATGGCTACACCTTC

size: -
D: -
J: TRBJ2-7
V: TRBV9
CDR3: CASSPRGGGEGEQYF
DNA: TGTGCCAGCAGCCCGAGAGGTGGAGGTGAAGGCGAGCAGTACTTC

size: -
D: -
J: TRBJ1-6
V: TRBV27
CDR3: CASSLRDRSSYNSPLHF
DNA: TGTGCCAGCAGTTTAAGAGACAGGAGCTCCTATAATTCACCCCTCCACTTT

size: -
D: -
J: TRBJ2-5
V: TRBV19
CDR3: CASSIGFLQETQYF
DNA: TGTGCCAGTAGTATCGGTTTCCTCCAAGAGACCCAGTACTTC

size: -
D: -
J: TRBJ2-3
V: TRBV2
CDR3: CASNKDTGSGDTQYF
DNA: TGTGCCAGCAACAAGGACACCGGGAGTGGAGATACGCAGTATTTT

size: -
D: TRBD1
J: TRBJ1-4
V: TRBV7-2
CDR3: CASSPGQEEKLFF
DNA: TGTGCCAGCAGCCCAGGACAGGAGGAAAAACTGTTTTTT

size: -
D: -
J: TRBJ2-7
V: TRBV11-2
CDR3: CASSFGLSWENEQYF
DNA: TGTGCCAGCAGCTTCGGACTCAGTTGGGAAAACGAGCAGTACTTC

size: -
D: TRBD1
J: TRBJ1-5
V: TRBV9
CDR3: CASSAGTGGPLSNQPQHF
DNA: TGTGCCAGCAGCGCCGGGACAGGGGGCCCCCTTAGCAATCAGCCCCAGCATTTT

size: -
D: -
J: TRBJ2-7
V: TRBV10-3
CDR3: CAISESRPRGTYEQYF
DNA: TGTGCCATCAGTGAGTCGCGCCCCCGGGGGACCTACGAGCAGTACTTC

size: -
D: TRBD1
J: TRBJ2-5
V: TRBV19
CDR3: CASSITGGGETQYF
DNA: TGTGCCAGTAGTATTACAGGGGGCGGGGAGACCCAGTACTTC

size: -
D: TRBD1
J: TRBJ1-5
V: TRBV15
CDR3: CATTGGTNQPQHF
DNA: TGTGCCACCACAGGGGGCACCAATCAGCCCCAGCATTTT

size: -
D: -
J: TRBJ2-7
V: TRBV9
CDR3: CASSVDTGGPLRAYEQYF
DNA: TGTGCCAGCAGCGTAGATACGGGGGGCCCCCTTCGCGCCTACGAGCAGTACTTC

size: few
D: -
J: TRBJ2-2
V: TRBV19
CDR3: CASKAQDLTGELFF
DNA: TGTGCCAGTAAAGCACAGGACCTCACCGGGGAGCTGTTTTTT

size: -
D: TRBD2
J: TRBJ2-2
V: TRBV18
CDR3: CASSLLAGRNTGELFF
DNA: TGTGCCAGCTCACTACTAGCGGGGCGTAACACCGGGGAGCTGTTTTTT

size: -
D: TRBD1
J: TRBJ1-5
V: TRBV11-2
CDR3: CASSPGTANQPQHF
DNA: TGTGCCAGCAGCCCCGGGACAGCCAATCAGCCCCAGCATTTT

size: -
D: TRBD1
J: TRBJ2-2
V: TRBV2
CDR3: CASSELGQENTGELFF
DNA: TGTGCCAGCAGTGAATTGGGACAGGAAAACACCGGGGAGCTGTTTTTT

size: -
D: TRBD1
J: TRBJ2-7
V: TRBV19
CDR3: CASSIAGQASYEQYF
DNA: TGTGCCAGTAGTATCGCCGGACAGGCGTCCTACGAGCAGTACTTC

size: -
D: TRBD1
J: TRBJ1-2
V: TRBV10-3
CDR3: CAISSMDRLGYTF
DNA: TGTGCCATCAGTTCAATGGACAGGCTGGGCTACACCTTC

size: -
D: TRBD1
J: TRBJ2-7
V: TRBV3-1/TRBV3-2
CDR3: CASSHRDSTYEQYF
DNA: TGTGCCAGCAGCCACAGGGACAGTACCTACGAGCAGTACTTC

size: -
D: TRBD1
J: TRBJ1-2
V: TRBV14
CDR3: CASSQVTGGNYGYTF
DNA: TGTGCCAGCAGCCAAGTCACAGGGGGGAACTATGGCTACACCTTC

size: -
D: TRBD2
J: TRBJ2-3
V: TRBV11-2
CDR3: CASSSGLAGGPADTQYF
DNA: TGTGCCAGCAGCTCTGGACTAGCGGGGGGCCCAGCGGATACGCAGTATTTT

size: -
D: -
J: TRBJ1-2
V: TRBV14
CDR3: CASSPDRRYGYTF
DNA: TGTGCCAGCAGCCCCGACAGACGCTATGGCTACACCTTC

size: -
D: -
J: TRBJ2-1
V: TRBV3-1/TRBV3-2
CDR3: CASSQELRRGYNEQFF
DNA: TGTGCCAGCAGCCAAGAGTTGAGGCGGGGATACAATGAGCAGTTCTTC

size: -
D: -
J: TRBJ1-1
V: TRBV18
CDR3: CASSESGENTEAFF
DNA: TGTGCCAGCTCAGAGTCAGGGGAGAACACTGAAGCTTTCTTT

size: -
D: -
J: TRBJ2-7
V: TRBV5-5
CDR3: CASSLTDSYEQYF
DNA: TGTGCCAGCAGCTTGACAGATTCCTACGAGCAGTACTTC

size: -
D: -
J: TRBJ2-1
V: TRBV4-3
CDR3: CASSQVTQAGFNEQFF
DNA: TGCGCCAGCAGCCAAGTTACCCAGGCCGGATTCAATGAGCAGTTCTTC

size: -
D: -
J: TRBJ1-1
V: TRBV10-1
CDR3: CASSEQGGPRTEAFF
DNA: TGCGCCAGCAGCGAACAGGGCGGACCTCGGACTGAAGCTTTCTTT

size: once
D: TRBD2
J: TRBJ2-2
V: TRBV7-9
CDR3: CASSLAPGRVTTGELFF
DNA: TGTGCCAGCAGCTTAGCCCCCGGGAGGGTCACCACCGGGGAGCTGTTTTTT

size: -
D: TRBD1
J: TRBJ1-6
V: TRBV19
CDR3: CATKKEGARSPLHF
DNA: TGTGCCACCAAAAAGGAGGGGGCGCGTTCACCCCTCCACTTT

size: -
D: -
J: TRBJ1-2
V: TRBV9
CDR3: CASSVGMNAQSAGYTF
DNA: TGTGCCAGCAGCGTAGGAATGAACGCGCAATCCGCTGGCTACACCTTC